The T cell receptor (beta chain) under discussion was sequenced for a study of shared clonotypes between healthy human individuals (TCRdb year 2020). For the study in its entirety: Two women and three men aged 18 to 49 years were included in the cohort. Per donor, three plates each were used for CD4 naive and CD4 memory, two for CD8 naive, and one for CD8 memory. Blood TCR repertoires of several healthy adults were deeply sequenced to estimate repertoire size and the extent of clonotype sharing between individuals. To increase sequencing depth and limit assay-specific biases, different laboratories used diverse techniques to prepare libraries and sequence TCR repertoires. Per donor, leukapheresis produced somewhere between about 0.8 and 9 billion PBMCs.

What the authors observed across the whole study: Naive subsets generally had larger estimated clonotype richness than memory subsets did. Sampling was restricted to blood, and TCR repertoires in tissue are likely to differ from TCR repertoires in blood. Compared with non-shared clonotypes, clonotypes shared by all four sorted-subset donors had higher generation probabilities. The genetic and exposure-history diversity represented was limited by the small number of donors. Incomplete sequencing was indicated by rarefaction of sorted-subset datasets, despite the large sequencing depth. When several donors were compared, the shared fraction of clonotypes was about 5.4% for naive CD4, roughly 3.3% for naive CD8, more than 2% for memory CD4, and roughly 0.43% for memory CD8. Pairwise subsampling indicated that sequencing depth was expected to affect the degree of clonotype sharing among donors.

From its cysteine to its phenylalanine, the CDR3 spans 17 amino acids. The entry retains the CDR3 DNA only, 51 bases that are in frame from base 1. V is clipped by 4 bases and J by 1 base, and the sequence between their germline boundaries is 20 bases long. From the germline V gene, CDR1 is SGHTS and CDR2 is YDEGEE. Healthy HIV-negative adults with no recently reported acute infections or vaccinations were included as donors. Every donor was a Caucasian adult living in Nashville, Tennessee, USA. CD8 memory samples combined magnetically selected CD45RO+ cells with CCR7-negative CD45RA+ effector memory (TemRA) cells. Blood was obtained by leukapheresis, after which PBMCs were separated by Ficoll-Histopaque density gradient centrifugation and cryopreserved in liquid nitrogen vapor phase. Analytical flow cytometry was used to check the purity and quantity of each magnetically sorted T cell population. Genomic DNA was isolated from each sorted fraction and quantified by UV absorbance on a Nanodrop 2000c.

Details on this clone: Its specific antigen is unknown. No base-level quality is on record; no much larger clone is a single base apart.

Using the deep immunoSEQ assay, multiplex PCR amplified TCR CDR3 regions from genomic DNA. Genomic DNA extracted from each cell subset was distributed evenly over all wells of several immunoSEQ 96-well plates, and each plate served as one replicate. Each replicate PCR for sorted subsets received 150 to 250 ng genomic DNA, equal to some 32,000 T cell genomes. The purified libraries were quantified using a Qubit 3.0 fluorometer, sized with a Bioanalyzer 2100, and then quantified again using the KAPA Library Quantification kit. Every immunoSEQ 96-well plate was sequenced on a dedicated single-read 150-cycle Illumina NextSeq 550 flow cell. Regarding the original processing steps: The immunoSEQ output contained only junctional sequences without quality scores, so filtering could not match that applied to full-length reads. To assign V/J genes and CDR3, sequences were annotated against IMGT germline references using PyIR, a Python wrapper for IgBLAST v1.9. Reads were removed for weak V/J assignments (E-value above 1e-6), missing CDR3, stop codons, out-of-frame junctions, or ambiguous translated residues. V3J clonotypes were defined as sequences sharing an identical inferred V gene, J gene, and CDR3 amino acid sequence. Percentage overlap between repertoires was computed as shared unique clonotypes divided by the size of the smaller repertoire. Repertoire richness was assessed with RTK rarefaction, the Chao1 estimator, and Recon v2.1 estimates of unobserved clonotypes. Generation probabilities for all TCRbeta clonotypes obtained by the gDNA method from several donors were computed using OLGA. Held by TCRdb, this immuneACCESS table contains in-frame sequences only and omits some clones. Under half of the omission traces to an unresolved V gene where checked; the cause of the rest is unknown. V, J and clone size are taken as reported in that table, and D and trimming were inferred from the DNA itself. For this sample there are a few hundred thousand clones; around 90% appear just once. The ten most abundant clones make up about 17% of the sample.

The TCR comes from a man in his late teens or twenties in good health. The sequence is built from TRBV5-8 and TRBJ1-2; the D gene is perhaps TRBD1, from 5 matching bases. Sequences were obtained from memory CD8+ T cells sorted from blood. Per the publication, the cell subset or site label means: CD45RO+ cells pooled with CCR7-negative TemRA cells. The CDR3 reads as follows: CASSIRDGAFFNYGYTF. The DNA sequence is TGTGCCAGCAGCATCCGGGACGGAGCTTTTTTTAACTATGGCTACACCTTC.